This T cell receptor (beta chain) was identified during a study of T cell repertoires in cytomegalovirus infection. Regarding the study as a whole: Summed frequency of public TCR beta families distinguished CMV carriers with the relevant HLA.

The germline gives CDR1 MNHEY, CDR2 SVGEGT. V gave up 6 bases and J gave up 0 bases; unmatched junction bases: 9. This CDR3 has 16 residues. MiXCR, applied by TCRdb to the reads, yields one record per CDR3 protein. Of 71,000 or so distinct CDR3 sequences listed, 20% are singletons. On this clonotype itself: Antigen specificity is unknown.

Here the sequenced sample was CD8+ T cells from cultured PBMCs, taken from culture after CMV antigen stimulation. The V call is TRBV6-2 or TRBV6-3, the J call TRBJ1-1, with 8 positions matching TRBD1. The sequence was collected from a human donor in good health (CMV status not recorded). Some clones in this sample may be carry-over from other donors' samples. The CDR3 region is CASSLRGQDVNTEAFF. The CDR3 DNA reads TGTGCCAGCAGCCTCAGGGGGCAGGACGTGAACACTGAAGCTTTCTTT.